These T cell receptor beta chains were read from a single sample in a study of blood T cell repertoires in COVID-19. Sequenced by immunoSEQ multiplex PCR; TCRdb stores in-frame clones only, minus some. The data contain a few hundred thousand clones, 83% of them singletons. The specimen sequenced was peripheral blood. The receptors stem from a woman aged 25 to 39 with COVID-19, enrolled during active disease. Both conserved end residues are part of each CDR3. A D gene is named only where the DNA matches it firmly. Clone size, where shown, is once, few, many, or a class for clones that have expanded.

d_call j_call clone_size v_call cdr3_length cdr3_aa cdr3_nt
NA TRBJ2-1 few TRBV11-2 16 CASSFLPRGRNNEQFF TGTGCCAGCAGCTTCTTACCTAGGGGCAGAAACAATGAGCAGTTCTTC
NA TRBJ1-4 NA TRBV2 15 CASSEASRGEEKLFF TGTGCCAGCAGTGAAGCAAGCAGGGGAGAGGAAAAACTGTTTTTT
NA TRBJ1-1 many TRBV19 15 CASIPRMGLDTEAFF TGTGCCAGTATCCCACGGATGGGTCTAGACACTGAAGCTTTCTTT
NA TRBJ2-3 once TRBV2 15 CASTAKGGILDTQYF TGTGCCAGCACGGCAAAGGGGGGGATCCTAGATACGCAGTATTTT
TRBD1 TRBJ1-4 NA TRBV6-2/TRBV6-3 14 CASSFTGTGKKLFF TGTGCCAGCAGCTTTACCGGGACAGGGAAAAAACTGTTTTTT
NA TRBJ2-7 NA TRBV11-2 16 CASSLVIGLPANEQYF TGTGCCAGCAGCTTAGTCATAGGACTCCCCGCGAACGAGCAGTACTTC
NA TRBJ1-2 NA TRBV9 13 CASSPGGVGGYTF TGTGCCAGCAGCCCAGGAGGAGTAGGAGGCTACACCTTC
NA TRBJ2-5 NA TRBV7-2 13 CASSFRDQETQYF TGTGCCAGCAGCTTTCGGGACCAAGAGACCCAGTACTTC
NA TRBJ1-5 NA TRBV28 14 CASSSNRGNQPQHF TGTGCCAGCAGTTCGAACAGGGGCAATCAGCCCCAGCATTTT
NA TRBJ1-1 NA TRBV5-1 15 CASSQYTGTQPGAFF TGCGCCAGCAGCCAATATACCGGGACACAGCCGGGGGCTTTCTTT